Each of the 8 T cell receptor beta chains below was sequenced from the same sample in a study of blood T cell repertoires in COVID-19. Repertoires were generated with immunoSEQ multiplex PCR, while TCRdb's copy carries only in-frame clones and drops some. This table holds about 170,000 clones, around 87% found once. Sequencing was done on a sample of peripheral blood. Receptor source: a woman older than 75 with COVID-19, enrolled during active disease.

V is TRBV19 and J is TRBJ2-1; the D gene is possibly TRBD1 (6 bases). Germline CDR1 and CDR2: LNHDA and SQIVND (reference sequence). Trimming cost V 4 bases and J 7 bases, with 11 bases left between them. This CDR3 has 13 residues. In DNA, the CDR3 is TGTGCCAGTAGTAGGAACAGGGATAATGAGCAGTTCTTC. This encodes CASSRNRDNEQFF.

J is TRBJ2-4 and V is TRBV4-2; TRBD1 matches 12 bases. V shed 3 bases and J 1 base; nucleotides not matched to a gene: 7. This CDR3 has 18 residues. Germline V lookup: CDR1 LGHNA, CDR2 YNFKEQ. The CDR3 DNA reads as TGTGCCAGCAGCCATTATGGGACAGGGGGCAACGCCAAAAACATTCAGTACTTC. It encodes CASSHYGTGGNAKNIQYF.

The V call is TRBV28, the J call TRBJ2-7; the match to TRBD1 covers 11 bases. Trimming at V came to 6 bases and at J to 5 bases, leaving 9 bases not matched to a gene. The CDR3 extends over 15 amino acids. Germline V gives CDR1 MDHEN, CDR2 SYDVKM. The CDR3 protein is CASRKPGQGVHEQYF. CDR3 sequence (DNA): TGTGCCAGCAGAAAACCGGGACAGGGGGTCCACGAGCAGTACTTC.

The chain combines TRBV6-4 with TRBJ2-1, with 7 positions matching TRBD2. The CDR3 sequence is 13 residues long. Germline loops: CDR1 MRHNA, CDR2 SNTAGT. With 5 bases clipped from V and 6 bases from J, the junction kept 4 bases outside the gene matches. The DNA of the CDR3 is TGTGCCAGCAGTATTTGGGAGGGCAATGAGCAGTTCTTC. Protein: CASSIWEGNEQFF.

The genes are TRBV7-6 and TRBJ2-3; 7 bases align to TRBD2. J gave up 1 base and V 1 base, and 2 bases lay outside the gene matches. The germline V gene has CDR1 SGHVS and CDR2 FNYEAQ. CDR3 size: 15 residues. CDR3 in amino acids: CASSLVREGTDTQYF. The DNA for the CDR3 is TGTGCCAGCAGCTTAGTACGGGAGGGCACAGATACGCAGTATTTT. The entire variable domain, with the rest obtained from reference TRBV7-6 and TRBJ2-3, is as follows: GAGVSQSPRYKVTKRGQDVALRCDPISGHVSLYWYRQALGQGPEFLTYFNYEAQQDKSGLPNDRFSAERPEGSISTLTIQRTEQRDSAMYRCASSLVREGTDTQYFGPGTRLTVL.

The CDR3 here is CASSVAGGGDEQFF. CDR3 in DNA: TGTGCCAGCAGCGTAGCGGGAGGGGGAGATGAGCAGTTCTTC. The V call is TRBV6-4, the J call TRBJ2-1, with TRBD2 matching 11 bases. The CDR3 runs 14 residues. From germline, CDR1 is MRHNA and CDR2 SNTAGT. Unmatched junction bases numbered 6, after V lost 6 bases and J lost 8 bases.

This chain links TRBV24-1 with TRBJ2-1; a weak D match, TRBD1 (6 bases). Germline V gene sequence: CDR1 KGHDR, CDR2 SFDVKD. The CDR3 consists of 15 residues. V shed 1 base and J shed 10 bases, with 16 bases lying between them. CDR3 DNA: TGTGCCACCAGTGATTTCGGGCTAGGGGGTGGGGAGCAGTTCTTC. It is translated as CATSDFGLGGGEQFF.

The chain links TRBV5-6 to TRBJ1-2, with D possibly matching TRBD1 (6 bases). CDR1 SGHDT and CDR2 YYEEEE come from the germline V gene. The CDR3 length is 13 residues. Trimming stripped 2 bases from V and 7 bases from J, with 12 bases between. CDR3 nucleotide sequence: TGTGCCAGCAGCTTAGGAAGGACAGTTGGCTACACCTTC. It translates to CASSLGRTVGYTF.